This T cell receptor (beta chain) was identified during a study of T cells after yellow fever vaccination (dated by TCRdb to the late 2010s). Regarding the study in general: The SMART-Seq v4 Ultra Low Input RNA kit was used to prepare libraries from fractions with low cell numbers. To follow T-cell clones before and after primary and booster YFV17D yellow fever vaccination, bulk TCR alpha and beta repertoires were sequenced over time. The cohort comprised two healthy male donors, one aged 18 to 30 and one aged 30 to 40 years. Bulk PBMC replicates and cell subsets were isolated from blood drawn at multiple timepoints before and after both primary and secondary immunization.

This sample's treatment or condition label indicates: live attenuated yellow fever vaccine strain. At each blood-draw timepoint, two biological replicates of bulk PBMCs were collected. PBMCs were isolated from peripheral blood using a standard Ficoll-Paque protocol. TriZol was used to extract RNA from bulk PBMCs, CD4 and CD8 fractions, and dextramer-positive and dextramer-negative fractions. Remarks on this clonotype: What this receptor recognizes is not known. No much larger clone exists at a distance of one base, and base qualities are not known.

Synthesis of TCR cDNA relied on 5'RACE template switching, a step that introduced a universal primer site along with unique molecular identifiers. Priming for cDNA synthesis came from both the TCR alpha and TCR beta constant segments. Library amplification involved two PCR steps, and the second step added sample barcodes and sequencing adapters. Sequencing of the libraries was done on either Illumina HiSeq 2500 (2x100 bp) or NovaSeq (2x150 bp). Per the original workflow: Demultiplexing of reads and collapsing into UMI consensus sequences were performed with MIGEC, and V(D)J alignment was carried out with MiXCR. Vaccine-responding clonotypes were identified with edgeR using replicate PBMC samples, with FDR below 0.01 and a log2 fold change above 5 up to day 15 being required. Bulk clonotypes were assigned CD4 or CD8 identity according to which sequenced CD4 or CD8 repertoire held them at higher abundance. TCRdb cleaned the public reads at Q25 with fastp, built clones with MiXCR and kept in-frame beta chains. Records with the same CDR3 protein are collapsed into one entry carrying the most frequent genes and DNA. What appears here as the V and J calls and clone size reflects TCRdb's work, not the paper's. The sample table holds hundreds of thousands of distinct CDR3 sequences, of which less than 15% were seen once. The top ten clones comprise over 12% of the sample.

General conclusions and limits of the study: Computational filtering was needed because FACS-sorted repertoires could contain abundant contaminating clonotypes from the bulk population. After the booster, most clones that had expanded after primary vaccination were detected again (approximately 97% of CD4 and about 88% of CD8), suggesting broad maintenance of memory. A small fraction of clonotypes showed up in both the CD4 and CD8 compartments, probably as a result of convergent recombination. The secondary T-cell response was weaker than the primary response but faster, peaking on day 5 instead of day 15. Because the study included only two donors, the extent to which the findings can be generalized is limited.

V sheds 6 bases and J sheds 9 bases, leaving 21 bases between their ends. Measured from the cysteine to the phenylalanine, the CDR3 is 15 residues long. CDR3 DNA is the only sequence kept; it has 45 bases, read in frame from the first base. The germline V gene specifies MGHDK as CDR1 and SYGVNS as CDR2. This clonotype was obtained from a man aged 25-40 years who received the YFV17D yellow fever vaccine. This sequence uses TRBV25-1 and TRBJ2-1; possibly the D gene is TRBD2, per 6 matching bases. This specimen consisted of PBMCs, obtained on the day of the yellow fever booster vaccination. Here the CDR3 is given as CASRPAGTGHGEQFF. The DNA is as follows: TGTGCCAGCAGGCCCGCCGGGACTGGGCACGGTGAGCAGTTCTTC.